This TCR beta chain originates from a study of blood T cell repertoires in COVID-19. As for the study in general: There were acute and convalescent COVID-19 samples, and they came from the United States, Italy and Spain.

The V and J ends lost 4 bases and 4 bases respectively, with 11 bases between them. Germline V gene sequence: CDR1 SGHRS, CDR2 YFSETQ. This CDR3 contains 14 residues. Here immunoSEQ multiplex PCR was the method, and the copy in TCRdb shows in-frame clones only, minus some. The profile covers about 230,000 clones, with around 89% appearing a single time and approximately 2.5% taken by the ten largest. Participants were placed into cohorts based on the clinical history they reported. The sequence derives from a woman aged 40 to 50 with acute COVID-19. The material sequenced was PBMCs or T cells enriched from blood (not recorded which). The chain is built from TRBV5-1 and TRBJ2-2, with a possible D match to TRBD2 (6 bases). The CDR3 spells CASSRGGVTGELFF. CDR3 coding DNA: TGCGCCAGCAGCCGGGGCGGGGTCACCGGGGAGCTGTTTTTT.